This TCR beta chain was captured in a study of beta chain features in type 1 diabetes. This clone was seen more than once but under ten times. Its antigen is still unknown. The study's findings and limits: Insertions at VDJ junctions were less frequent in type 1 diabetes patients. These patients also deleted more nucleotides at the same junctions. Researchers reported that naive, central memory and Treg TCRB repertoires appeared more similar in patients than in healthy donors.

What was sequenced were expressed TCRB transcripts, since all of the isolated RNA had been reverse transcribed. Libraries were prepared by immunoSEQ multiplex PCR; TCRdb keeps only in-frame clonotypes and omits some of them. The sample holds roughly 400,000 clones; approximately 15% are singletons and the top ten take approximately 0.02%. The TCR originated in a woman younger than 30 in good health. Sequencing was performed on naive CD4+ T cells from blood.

The CDR3 is CASSREGAGGYTF. The CDR3 coding sequence is TGTGCCAGCAGCCGGGAGGGTGCGGGAGGCTACACCTTC. This chain connects TRBV7-6 to TRBJ1-2, with D uncertain. Germline values: CDR1 SGHVS, CDR2 FNYEAQ. The CDR3 totals 13 residues. The ends were cut back, 5 bases at V and 8 bases at J, with 15 bases in the middle.